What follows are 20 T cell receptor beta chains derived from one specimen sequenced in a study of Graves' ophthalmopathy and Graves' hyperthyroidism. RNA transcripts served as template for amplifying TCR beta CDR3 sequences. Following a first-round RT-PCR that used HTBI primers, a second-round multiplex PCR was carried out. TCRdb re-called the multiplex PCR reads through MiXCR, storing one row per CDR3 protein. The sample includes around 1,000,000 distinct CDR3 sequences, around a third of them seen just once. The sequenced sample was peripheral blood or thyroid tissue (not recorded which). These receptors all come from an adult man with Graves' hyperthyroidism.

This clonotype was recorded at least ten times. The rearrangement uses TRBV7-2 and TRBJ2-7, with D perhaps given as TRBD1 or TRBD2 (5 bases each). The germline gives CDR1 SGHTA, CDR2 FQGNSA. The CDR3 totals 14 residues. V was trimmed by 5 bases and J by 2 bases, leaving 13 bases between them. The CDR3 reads CASSHVGTAYEQYF. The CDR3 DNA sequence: TGTGCCAGCAGCCACGTAGGGACCGCCTACGAGCAGTACTTC. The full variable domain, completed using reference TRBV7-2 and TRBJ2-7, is GAGVSQSPSNKVTEKGKDVELRCDPISGHTALYWYRQSLGQGLEFLIYFQGNSAPDKSGLPSDRFSAERTGGSVSTLTIQRTQQEDSAVYLCASSHVGTAYEQYFGPGTRLTVT.

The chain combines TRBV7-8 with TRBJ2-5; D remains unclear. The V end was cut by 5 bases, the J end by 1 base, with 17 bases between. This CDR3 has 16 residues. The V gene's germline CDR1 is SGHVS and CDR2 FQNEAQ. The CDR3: CASSQGRARIQETQYF. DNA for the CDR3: TGTGCCAGCAGCCAAGGTCGGGCAAGAATCCAAGAGACCCAGTACTTC.

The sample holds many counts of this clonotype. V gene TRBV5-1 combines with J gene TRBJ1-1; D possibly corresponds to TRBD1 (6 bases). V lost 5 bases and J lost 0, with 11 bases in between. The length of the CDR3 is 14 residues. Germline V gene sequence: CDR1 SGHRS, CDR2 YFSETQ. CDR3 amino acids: CASRGAQMNTEAFF. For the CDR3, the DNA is TGCGCCAGCAGGGGGGCCCAGATGAACACTGAAGCTTTCTTT.

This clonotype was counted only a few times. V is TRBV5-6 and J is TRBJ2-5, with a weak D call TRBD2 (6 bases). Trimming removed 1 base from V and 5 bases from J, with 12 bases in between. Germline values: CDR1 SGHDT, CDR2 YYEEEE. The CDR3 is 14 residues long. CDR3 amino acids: CASSLLLALETQYF. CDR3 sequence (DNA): TGTGCCAGCAGCTTGTTGCTAGCGTTGGAGACCCAGTACTTC.

Here the CDR3 DNA reads TGTGCCAGCGCCCACGCGGGGTCTGAAGAGACCCAGTACTTC. This encodes CASAHAGSEETQYF. The chain carries TRBV7-2 and TRBJ2-5, with D perhaps matching TRBD2 (6 bases). Germline V CDR1 and CDR2: SGHTA, FQGNSA. The CDR3 totals 14 residues. The V end was cut by 8 bases, the J end by 3 bases, with 16 bases between.

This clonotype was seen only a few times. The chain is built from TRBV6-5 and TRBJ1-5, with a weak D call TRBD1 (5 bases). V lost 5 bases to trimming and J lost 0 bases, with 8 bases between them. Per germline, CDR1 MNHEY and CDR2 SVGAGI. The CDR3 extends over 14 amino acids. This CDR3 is CASSARGSNQPQHF. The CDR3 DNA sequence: TGTGCCAGCAGTGCTAGGGGTAGCAATCAGCCCCAGCATTTT.

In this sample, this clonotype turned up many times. CDR3 sequence: CATTPGQTYGYTF. The CDR3 coding sequence is TGTGCCACCACACCGGGACAGACCTATGGCTACACCTTC. The rearrangement uses TRBV10-3 and TRBJ1-2, with TRBD1 matching over 7 bases. The CDR3 runs to 13 residues. The V segment lost 10 bases and the J segment 4 bases; nucleotides outside the gene matches: 9. Germline V CDR1 and CDR2: ENHRY, SYGVKD.

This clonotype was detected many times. CDR3 DNA sequence: TGTGCCAGCAGCCGGACAGGGGTGGATGCTTTCTTT. Its protein product is CASSRTGVDAFF. The genes are TRBV5-5 and TRBJ1-1, with 9 bases that match TRBD1. CDR3 length: 12 amino acids. Germline loops: CDR1 SGHKS, CDR2 YYEKEE (reference sequence). Unmatched junction bases numbered 6, after V lost 4 bases and J lost 11 bases.

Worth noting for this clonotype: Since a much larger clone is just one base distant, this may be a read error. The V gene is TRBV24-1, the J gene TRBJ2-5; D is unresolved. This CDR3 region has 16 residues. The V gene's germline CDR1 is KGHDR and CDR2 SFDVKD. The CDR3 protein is CASSDPVAGLKETQYF. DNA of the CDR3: TGTGCCAGCAGTGACCCGGTGGCCGGGCTCAAAGAGACCCAGTACTTC.

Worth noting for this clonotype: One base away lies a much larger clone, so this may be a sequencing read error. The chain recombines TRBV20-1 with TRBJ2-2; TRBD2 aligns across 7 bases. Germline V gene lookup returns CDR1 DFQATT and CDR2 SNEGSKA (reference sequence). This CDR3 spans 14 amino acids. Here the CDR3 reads CSASGRLDTEELFF. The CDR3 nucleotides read TGCAGTGCTAGCGGGAGGCTGGACACCGAGGAGCTGTTTTTT.

The CDR3 DNA follows: TGTGCCACCAATAGAGATCGAACAGCATATGGCTACACCTTC. Its protein is CATNRDRTAYGYTF. The chain combines TRBV15 with TRBJ1-2, with no clear D. This CDR3 has 14 amino acids. Trimming shortened V by 7 bases and J by 5 bases, and 17 bases separated the two germline ends. Germline values: CDR1 LNHNV, CDR2 YYDKDF (reference sequence).

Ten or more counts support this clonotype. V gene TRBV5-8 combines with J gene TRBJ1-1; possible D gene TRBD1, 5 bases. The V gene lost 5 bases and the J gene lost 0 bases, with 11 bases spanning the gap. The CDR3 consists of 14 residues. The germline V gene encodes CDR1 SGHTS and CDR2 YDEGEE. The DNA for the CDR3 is TGTGCCAGCAGTGTCGACAGTGTGAACACTGAAGCTTTCTTT. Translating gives CASSVDSVNTEAFF.

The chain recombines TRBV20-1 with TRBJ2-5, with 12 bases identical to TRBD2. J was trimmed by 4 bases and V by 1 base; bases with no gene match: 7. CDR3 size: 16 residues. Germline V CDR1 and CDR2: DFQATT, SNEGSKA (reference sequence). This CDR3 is CSARGTSGAEGETQYF. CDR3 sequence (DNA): TGCAGTGCTAGAGGGACTAGCGGGGCCGAGGGAGAGACCCAGTACTTC.

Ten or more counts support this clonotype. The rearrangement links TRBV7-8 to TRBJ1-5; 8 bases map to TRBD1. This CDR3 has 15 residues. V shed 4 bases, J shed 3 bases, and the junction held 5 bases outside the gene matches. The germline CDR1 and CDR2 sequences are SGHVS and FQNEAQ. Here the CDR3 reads CASSSTQGVNQPQHF. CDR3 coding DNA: TGTGCCAGCAGCTCGACACAGGGGGTCAATCAGCCCCAGCATTTT.

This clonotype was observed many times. CDR3 amino acids: CASSLGGYGAFF. The CDR3, as DNA: TGTGCCAGCAGCTTAGGGGGGTATGGAGCTTTCTTT. The J gene is TRBJ1-1, the V gene TRBV11-2, with D possibly matching TRBD1 (5 bases). The CDR3 is 12 residues long. Looked up from germline, CDR1 is SGHAT and CDR2 is FQNNGV. The V end lost 1 base, the J end lost 10 bases, and 10 bases lay between the germline ends.

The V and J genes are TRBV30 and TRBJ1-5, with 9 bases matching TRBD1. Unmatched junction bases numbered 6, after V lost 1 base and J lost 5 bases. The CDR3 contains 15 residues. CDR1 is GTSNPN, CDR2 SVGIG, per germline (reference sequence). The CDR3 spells CAWSAFGTGYQPQHF. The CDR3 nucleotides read TGTGCCTGGAGTGCCTTCGGGACAGGGTATCAGCCCCAGCATTTT. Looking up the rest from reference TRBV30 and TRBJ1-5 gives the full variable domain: SQTIHQWPATLVQPVGSPLSLECTVEGTSNPNLYWYRQAAGRGLQLLFYSVGIGQISSEVPQNLSASRPQDRQFILSSKKLLLSDSGFYLCAWSAFGTGYQPQHFGDGTRLSIL.

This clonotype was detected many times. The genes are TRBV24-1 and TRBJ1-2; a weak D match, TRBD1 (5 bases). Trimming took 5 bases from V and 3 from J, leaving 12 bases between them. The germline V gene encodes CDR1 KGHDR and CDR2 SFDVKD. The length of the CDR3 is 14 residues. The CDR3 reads CATSGSREHYGYTF. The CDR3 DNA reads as TGTGCCACCAGTGGTTCCAGGGAACACTATGGCTACACCTTC.

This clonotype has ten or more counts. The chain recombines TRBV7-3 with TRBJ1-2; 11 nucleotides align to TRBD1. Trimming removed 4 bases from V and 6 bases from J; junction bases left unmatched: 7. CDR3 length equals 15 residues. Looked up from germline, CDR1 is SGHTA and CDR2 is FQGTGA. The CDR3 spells CASSWTGGSLDGYTF. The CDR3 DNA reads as TGTGCCAGCAGCTGGACAGGGGGCTCGTTAGATGGCTACACCTTC. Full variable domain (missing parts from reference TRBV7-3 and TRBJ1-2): GAGVSQTPSNKVTEKGKYVELRCDPISGHTALYWYRQSLGQGPEFLIYFQGTGAADDSGLPNDRFFAVRPEGSVSTLKIQRTERGDSAVYLCASSWTGGSLDGYTFGSGTRLTVV.

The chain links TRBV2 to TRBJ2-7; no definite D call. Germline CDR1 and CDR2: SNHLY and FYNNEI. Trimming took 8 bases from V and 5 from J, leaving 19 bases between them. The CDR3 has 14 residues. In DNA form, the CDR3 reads TGTGCCAGCTCACCTAGGTTTGGGATCGACGAGCAGTACTTC. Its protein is CASSPRFGIDEQYF.

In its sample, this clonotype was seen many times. The CDR3 DNA is TGCGCCAGCAGCCAAGAGTTGTACGGGAATTCACCCCTCCACTTT. This encodes CASSQELYGNSPLHF. V usage is TRBV4-3 and J usage is TRBJ1-6, with unresolved D. This CDR3 has 15 residues. With 0 bases removed from V and 7 bases from J, the gap between germline ends came to 10 bases. CDR1 and CDR2 (germline): LGHNA, YSLEER.